The present T cell receptor beta chain was sequenced within a study of cytomegalovirus exposure and HLA in healthy donors. For the study at large: Roughly 180 million T cells yielded 117 million unique TCR beta sequences, as an earlier analysis found.

Researchers ran the PCR with 60 Vbeta and 13 Jbeta primers. Using immunoSEQ multiplex PCR, the repertoire was profiled, and TCRdb retains in-frame clones only, with some absent. The table has approximately 210,000 clones, around 86% seen once. The CDR3 is made up of 14 amino acids. The V gene's germline CDR1 is SGHTA and CDR2 FQGNSA. Trimming shortened V by 5 bases and J by 0 bases, and 11 bases separated the two germline ends. Nominal health characterized the donors when sampled, though unrecorded immune exposures were likely. Overall study results and limits: Later, TCR association rates were found to vary by HLA locus, highest for DRB1 and lowest for HLA-C. Rarity characterized most TCR sequences, yet some public TCRs appeared in many donors.

This clone came up once. Its specificity is not known. The source of this sequence is a woman aged 50 to 65 in good health and CMV-seropositive. The rearrangement joins TRBV7-2 to TRBJ2-7; D possibly corresponds to TRBD1 (5 bases). Sequenced: PBMCs. As DNA, the CDR3 is TGTGCCAGCAGCGCACACAGGAGCTCCTACGAGCAGTACTTC. It codes for CASSAHRSSYEQYF.